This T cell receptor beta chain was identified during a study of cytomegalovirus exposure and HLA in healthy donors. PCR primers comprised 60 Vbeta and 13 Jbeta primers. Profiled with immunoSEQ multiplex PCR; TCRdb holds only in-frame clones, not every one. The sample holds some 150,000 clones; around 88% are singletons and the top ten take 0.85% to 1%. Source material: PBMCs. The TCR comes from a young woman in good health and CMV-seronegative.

CDR3 in DNA: TGTGCCAGCAGCTTGGTGACAGGGATAGCCAAAAACATTCAGTACTTC. This codes for CASSLVTGIAKNIQYF. The chain recombines TRBV5-5 with TRBJ2-4; TRBD1 matches at 7 bases. Germline CDR1 is SGHKS and CDR2 is YYEKEE (reference sequence). Trimming took 0 bases from V and 0 from J; bases not matched to a gene: 3. The CDR3 has 16 residues. Filled out from reference TRBV5-5 and TRBJ2-4, the complete variable domain reads DAGVTQSPTHLIKTRGQQVTLRCSPISGHKSVSWYQQVLGQGPQFIFQYYEKEERGRGNFPDRFSARQFPNYSSELNVNALLLGDSALYLCASSLVTGIAKNIQYFGAGTRLSVL.